This T cell receptor (beta chain) was captured by sequencing in a study of identical twins. The germline V gene encodes CDR1 SGHRS and CDR2 YFSETQ. Germline trimming cut 1 base from V and 4 bases from J; bases unmatched to any gene: 4. The CDR3 contains 14 residues. MiXCR, run by TCRdb on the 5' RACE reads, gives a single entry per CDR3 protein. The table has hundreds of thousands of distinct CDR3 sequences, 12% seen once. This clonotype was detected a few times. Antigen unknown. Findings and limits, study-wide: For out-of-frame alpha sequences shared by twins, low generation probability was in excess. Clonotypes of the beta chain that were abundant in cord blood carried fewer insertions (memory repertoires showed none).

These data were also reused for a study on yellow fever vaccine responses in identical twins. That investigation notes: Twins' vaccine T cell responses reportedly seemed partly convergent and partly personalized.

The clonotype was recovered from a woman aged 18-29 years in good health. Sample: PBMCs. This chain joins TRBV5-1 and TRBJ2-5; 7 bases are shared with TRBD2. CDR3 sequence: CASSLRLASETQYF. CDR3 DNA: TGCGCCAGCAGCTTGAGACTAGCCTCAGAGACCCAGTACTTC.